This T cell receptor beta chain originates from a study of tumor-infiltrating lymphocytes in primary liver carcinoma. The study, taken as a whole, reports: Top-250-clone fractions were significantly higher in tumors than in blood (p = 0.039).

There are many counts of this clonotype. Its specificity is not known. V shed 2 bases and J 4 bases; nucleotides not matched to a gene: 5. The CDR3 sequence is 14 residues long. From germline, CDR1 is MNHEY and CDR2 SVGAGI. The study extracted blood RNA from unsorted whole blood and also extracted germline DNA. The input was about 490 ng total RNA; TCR beta cDNA was made from it with a constant-region primer. Slightly modified ARM-PCR served as the procedure for the TCR beta libraries. These libraries came from three rounds of nested multiplex PCR. A C-beta reverse primer and TRBV1-TRBV30 forward primers served in each of the first two PCR rounds, at approximately 10 cycles apiece. TCRdb passed the multiplex PCR reads through MiXCR, listing each CDR3 protein once. The repertoire includes 310,000 or so distinct CDR3 sequences, around three fifths of them detected once, and about 6.5% sits in the top ten.

The source material was peripheral blood. The sequence was collected from a man aged 35-49 years with primary liver carcinoma and hepatitis B virus infection. This chain uses TRBV6-5 with TRBJ2-7; TRBD2 agrees at 7 bases. Here the CDR3 reads CASSYREGWYEQYF. The DNA of the CDR3 is TGTGCCAGCAGTTACAGGGAGGGGTGGTACGAGCAGTACTTC.